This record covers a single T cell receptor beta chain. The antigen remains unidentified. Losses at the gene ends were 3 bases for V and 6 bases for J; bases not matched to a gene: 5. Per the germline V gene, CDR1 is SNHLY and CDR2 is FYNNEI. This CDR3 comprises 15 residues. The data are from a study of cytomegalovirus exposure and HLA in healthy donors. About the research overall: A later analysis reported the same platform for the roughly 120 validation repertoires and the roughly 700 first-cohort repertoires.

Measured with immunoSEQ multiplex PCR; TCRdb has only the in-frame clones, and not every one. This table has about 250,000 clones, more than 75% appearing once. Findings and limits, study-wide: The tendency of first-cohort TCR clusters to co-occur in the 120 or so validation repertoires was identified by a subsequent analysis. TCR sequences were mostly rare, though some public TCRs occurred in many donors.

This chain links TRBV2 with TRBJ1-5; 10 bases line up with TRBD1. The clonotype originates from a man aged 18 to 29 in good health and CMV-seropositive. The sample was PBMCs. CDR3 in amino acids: CASSDRTGGSQPQHF. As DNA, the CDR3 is TGTGCCAGCAGTGACCGGACAGGGGGAAGTCAGCCCCAGCATTTT.